These 18 T cell receptor beta chains originate from one sample sequenced in a study of blood T cell repertoires in COVID-19. Data came from immunoSEQ multiplex PCR; TCRdb stores just in-frame clones and leaves some out. The sample lists roughly 210,000 clones; roughly nine tenths were seen once. The sample comprised peripheral blood. These receptors were collected from a man between 65 and 85 years old with acute or convalescent COVID-19.

The chain uses TRBV28 and TRBJ1-4; D is unresolved. Germline V lookup: CDR1 MDHEN, CDR2 SYDVKM. V was cut by 6 bases and J by 10 bases, with 18 bases left in between. The CDR3 has 14 residues. The CDR3 DNA reads as TGTGCCAGCAGCCCACCGTCAAGAGGAGGAAAACTGTTTTTT. It specifies CASSPPSRGGKLFF.

This chain connects TRBV3-1 (or the pseudogene TRBV3-2) to TRBJ1-2; 7 nucleotides agree with TRBD1. Trimming at V came to 7 bases and at J to 3 bases, leaving 2 bases not matched to a gene. CDR1 is LGHDT and CDR2 is YNNKEL in the germline V gene (reference sequence). The CDR3 loop spans 12 amino acids. The CDR3 reads CASTQGDYGYTF. The CDR3 DNA is TGTGCCAGCACGCAGGGGGACTATGGCTACACCTTC.

The genes are TRBV12-3 or TRBV12-4 and TRBJ1-1; the match to TRBD1 covers 7 bases. The CDR3 is made up of 13 amino acids. J lost 11 bases, V lost 2 bases, and 8 bases had no gene match. CDR3 region: CASSLTQGVAAFF. As DNA, the CDR3 is TGTGCCAGCAGTTTAACCCAGGGGGTCGCGGCTTTCTTT.

The chain has TRBV27 and TRBJ1-6; a possible D gene is TRBD1 (5 bases). The CDR3 runs 15 residues. Between the trimmed V and J ends, which lost 0 bases and 5 bases, there was a span of 8 bases. Germline V gene data show CDR1 as MNHEY and CDR2 as SMNVEV (reference sequence). The CDR3 nucleotides read TGTGCCAGCAGTTTATCGACAGCAGATAATTCACCCCTCCACTTT. Protein product: CASSLSTADNSPLHF.

The CDR3 loop reads CASSSSGRETYEQYF. As DNA, the CDR3 is TGTGCCAGCAGCAGTAGCGGGAGGGAGACCTACGAGCAGTACTTC. V and J are TRBV28 and TRBJ2-7; the match to TRBD2 covers 11 bases. CDR3 length: 15 residues. Germline assignment: CDR1 MDHEN and CDR2 SYDVKM. V was clipped by 6 bases and J by 2 bases; unmatched bases: 6. Using reference TRBV28 and TRBJ2-7 for the parts outside the CDR3, the full variable domain is DVKVTQSSRYLVKRTGEKVFLECVQDMDHENMFWYRQDPGLGLRLIYFSYDVKMKEKGDIPEGYSVSREKKERFSLILESASTNQTSMYLCASSSSGRETYEQYFGPGTRLTVT.

The chain employs TRBV11-2 and TRBJ2-5; D is possibly TRBD2 (6 bases). The CDR3 totals 15 residues. Germline CDR1 SGHAT, CDR2 FQNNGV. V shed 4 bases and J shed 5 bases, with 17 bases lying between them. CDR3 region: CASSSFAGGDETQYF. CDR3 sequence (DNA): TGTGCCAGCAGCTCCTTCGCTGGAGGGGACGAGACCCAGTACTTC.

V gene TRBV11-2 combines with J gene TRBJ2-1; D uncertain. Germline lookup yields CDR1 SGHAT and CDR2 FQNNGV. V shed 1 base and J shed 3 bases, with 10 bases lying between them. The CDR3 has 15 amino acids. CDR3 in amino acids: CASSLGPFNYNEQFF. CDR3 nucleotide sequence: TGTGCCAGCAGCTTAGGTCCATTCAACTACAATGAGCAGTTCTTC.

The rearrangement links TRBV6-5 to TRBJ2-1; a possible D gene is TRBD2 (6 bases). V was clipped by 8 bases and J by 8 bases, with 22 bases between them. This CDR3 has 15 residues. Germline V gene data show CDR1 as MNHEY and CDR2 as SVGAGI. The CDR3 DNA sequence: TGTGCCAGCGGTCCGACTAGGGTCAGCAACCATGAGCAGTTCTTC. It codes for CASGPTRVSNHEQFF.

CDR3: CASSFGGSNQPQHF. The CDR3 nucleotides read TGTGCCAGCAGCTTCGGGGGTAGCAATCAGCCCCAGCATTTT. The V call is TRBV27, the J call TRBJ1-5; tentatively, D is TRBD1 (5 bases). CDR1 is MNHEY, CDR2 SMNVEV, per germline (reference sequence). V lost 6 bases and J 0 bases, leaving 9 bases between the germline ends. This CDR3 spans 14 amino acids.

The chain joins TRBV3-1 (or the pseudogene TRBV3-2) to TRBJ2-3; a possible D gene is TRBD2 (5 bases). The CDR3 has 15 amino acids. The ends were cut back, 1 base at V and 2 bases at J, with 10 bases in the middle. CDR1 and CDR2 from the germline V gene are LGHDT and YNNKEL (reference sequence). DNA of the CDR3: TGTGCCAGCAGCCAAGGTGCGGGTTCCACAGATACGCAGTATTTT. Its protein is CASSQGAGSTDTQYF.

This chain joins TRBV2 and TRBJ1-2; tentative D call: TRBD1 (6 bases). Germline V lookup: CDR1 SNHLY, CDR2 FYNNEI. Trimming pared 6 bases from V and 8 bases from J, leaving 16 bases between. This CDR3 has 13 residues. For the CDR3, the DNA is TGTGCCAGCAGAACAGGGAGGGCGCGGGGCTACACCTTC. Encoded protein: CASRTGRARGYTF.

This clone showed up just once. The V call is TRBV6-5, the J call TRBJ2-1, with unresolved D. Germline CDR1 and CDR2: MNHEY and SVGAGI. The CDR3 extends over 13 amino acids. Trimming removed 7 bases from V and 3 bases from J, with 10 bases in between. The CDR3 coding sequence is TGTGCCAGCATAGATGACTTCTACAATGAGCAGTTCTTC. This encodes CASIDDFYNEQFF.

The V and J genes are TRBV28 and TRBJ2-2; 7 bases fit TRBD2. The CDR3 is 14 residues long. J lost 1 base, V lost 6 bases, and 2 bases had no gene match. The V gene's germline CDR1 is MDHEN and CDR2 SYDVKM. CDR3 amino acids: CASRGGENTGELFF. CDR3 DNA: TGTGCCAGCAGGGGAGGGGAGAACACCGGGGAGCTGTTTTTT.

The V call is TRBV6-2 or TRBV6-3, the J call TRBJ2-7; a weak D match, TRBD2 (5 bases). This CDR3 is built from 16 residues. CDR1 is MNHEY, CDR2 SVGEGT, per germline. V was shortened by 1 base and J by 2 bases, with 15 bases between the two germline ends. The DNA for the CDR3 is TGTGCCAGCAGTTACTGGTGGGAGCCTCCAACCTACGAGCAGTACTTC. Translated, it gives CASSYWWEPPTYEQYF.

The chain links TRBV10-3 to TRBJ1-1; maybe TRBD1 (5 bases). Per germline, CDR1 ENHRY and CDR2 SYGVKD. Deletions cut 0 bases from V and 2 bases from J, with 10 bases between. The CDR3 has 15 amino acids. As DNA, the CDR3 is TGTGCCATCAGTGAGTCGAGGCAGGGCAACACTGAAGCTTTCTTT. As protein: CAISESRQGNTEAFF.

For the CDR3, the DNA is TGTGCCAGCAGTTCCCTCGGGGCGAGCGGGAACTACAATGAGCAGTTCTTC. Its translation: CASSSLGASGNYNEQFF. The chain couples TRBV28 to TRBJ2-1, with 7 bases fitting TRBD2. Per germline, CDR1 MDHEN and CDR2 SYDVKM. The CDR3 spans 17 residues. The ends lost 4 bases at V and 3 bases at J; junction bases unmatched: 12.

The chain uses TRBV20-1 and TRBJ2-7, with unresolved D. The length of the CDR3 is 12 residues. V lost 3 bases, J lost 1 base, and 7 bases lay in between. Germline V gene sequence: CDR1 DFQATT, CDR2 SNEGSKA (reference sequence). CDR3 residues: CSASDKSYEQYF. The DNA for the CDR3 is TGCAGTGCTAGTGACAAATCCTACGAGCAGTACTTC.

This chain joins TRBV29-1 and TRBJ2-1; 8 bases fit TRBD2. J gave up 5 bases and V 1 base, and 4 bases lay outside the gene matches. Germline V gives CDR1 SQVTM, CDR2 ANQGSEA. This CDR3 region has 14 residues. Here the CDR3 reads CSVEGSGKDNEQFF. The CDR3 nucleotides read TGCAGCGTTGAAGGTAGCGGGAAAGACAATGAGCAGTTCTTC.